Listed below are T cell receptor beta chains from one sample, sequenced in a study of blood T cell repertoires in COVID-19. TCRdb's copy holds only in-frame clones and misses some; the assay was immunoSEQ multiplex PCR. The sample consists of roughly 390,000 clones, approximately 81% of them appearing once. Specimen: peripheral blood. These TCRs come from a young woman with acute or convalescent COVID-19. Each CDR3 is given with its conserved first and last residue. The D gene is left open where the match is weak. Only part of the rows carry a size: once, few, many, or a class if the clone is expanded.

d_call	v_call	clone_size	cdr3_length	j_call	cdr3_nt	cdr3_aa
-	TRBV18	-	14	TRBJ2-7	TGTGCCAGCTCACCAGGGGGGGGCACCTACGAGCAGTACTTC	CASSPGGGTYEQYF
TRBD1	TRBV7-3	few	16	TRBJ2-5	TGTGCCAGCAGCCAGGGACAGGGGGCCATAGGAGAGACCCAGTACTTC	CASSQGQGAIGETQYF
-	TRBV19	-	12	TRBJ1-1	TGTGCCAGTAGTACAGGGATCACTGAAGCTTTCTTT	CASSTGITEAFF
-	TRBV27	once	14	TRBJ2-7	TGTGCCAGCAGTTTATATACAGGATCCCACGAGCAGTACTTC	CASSLYTGSHEQYF
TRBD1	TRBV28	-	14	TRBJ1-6	TGTGCCAGCACCCTACAGGGGTCGAATTCACCCCTCCACTTT	CASTLQGSNSPLHF
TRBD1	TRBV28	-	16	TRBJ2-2	TGTGCCAGCAGTTTAACCGGGACAGAAAAGGTCGGGGAGCTGTTTTTT	CASSLTGTEKVGELFF
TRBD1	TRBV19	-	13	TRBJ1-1	TGTGCCAGTAGTATGAGGACAGGATATGAAGCTTTCTTT	CASSMRTGYEAFF
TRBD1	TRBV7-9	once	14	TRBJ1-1	TGTGCCAGCAGCTCCGGGGGACAGTTCACTGAAGCTTTCTTT	CASSSGGQFTEAFF
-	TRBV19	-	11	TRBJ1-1	TGTGCCAGTGGCATCCCCACTGAAGCTTTCTTT	CASGIPTEAFF
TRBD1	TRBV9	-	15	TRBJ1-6	TGTGCCAGCAGCGTGGGGGACAGGGGTAATTCACCCCTCCACTTT	CASSVGDRGNSPLHF
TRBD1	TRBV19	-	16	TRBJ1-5	TGTGCCAGTAAAACGGACAGGGGAGACGGCAATCAGCCCCAGCATTTT	CASKTDRGDGNQPQHF
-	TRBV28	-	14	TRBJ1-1	TGTGCCAGCAGTTTCTCAGGGTGGGGCACTGAAGCTTTCTTT	CASSFSGWGTEAFF
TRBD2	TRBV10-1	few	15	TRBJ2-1	TGCGCCAGCAGTGATGGCCAGCGGGACTACAATGAGCAGTTCTTC	CASSDGQRDYNEQFF
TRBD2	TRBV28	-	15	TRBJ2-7	TGTGGTACGTCGGGGACTAGCGGCCTCCCGGAGGAGCAGTACTTC	CGTSGTSGLPEEQYF
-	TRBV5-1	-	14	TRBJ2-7	TGCGCCAGTGCCCTTGAGGGGGGGCACTACGAGCAGTACTTC	CASALEGGHYEQYF
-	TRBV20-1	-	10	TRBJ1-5	TGCAGTGCGGACGACAGGAGATGGCATTTT	CSADDRRWHF
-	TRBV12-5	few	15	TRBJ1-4	TGTGCTAGTGGTTTGACACCTTCGCACCAGGAAAAACTGTTTTTT	CASGLTPSHQEKLFF
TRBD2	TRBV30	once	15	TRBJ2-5	TGTGCCAGCACTGGACTAGCGGGGAGACAAGAGACCCAGTACTTC	CASTGLAGRQETQYF
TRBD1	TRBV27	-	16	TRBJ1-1	TGTGCCACCCGTTTACCCTCGACAGGGGGCGATTCTGAAGCTTTCTTT	CATRLPSTGGDSEAFF
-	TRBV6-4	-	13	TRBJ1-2	TGTGCCAGCAGTTTAGGGAGAAGCTATGGCTACACCTTC	CASSLGRSYGYTF
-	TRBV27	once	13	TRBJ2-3	TGTGCCAGCAGTCCCGCAGGGAGGGATACGCAGTATTTT	CASSPAGRDTQYF
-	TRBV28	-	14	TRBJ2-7	TGTGCCAGCAGTTTACCACAGGGATCCTACGAGCAGTACTTC	CASSLPQGSYEQYF
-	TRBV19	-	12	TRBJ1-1	TGTGCCAGTAGTATACAGAACACTGAAGCTTTCTTT	CASSIQNTEAFF
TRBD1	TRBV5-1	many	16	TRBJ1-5	TGCGCCAGCAGCTTGGACCACAGGGGTTCGGGGCAGCCCCAGCATTTT	CASSLDHRGSGQPQHF
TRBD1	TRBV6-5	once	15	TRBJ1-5	TGTGCCAGCAGTATCGACAGGGTCGCCAATCAGCCCCAGCATTTT	CASSIDRVANQPQHF
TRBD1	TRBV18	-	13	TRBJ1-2	TGTGCCAGCTCACCAGACAGGGGCCGGGGCTACACCTTC	CASSPDRGRGYTF
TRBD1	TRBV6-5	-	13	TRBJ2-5	TGTGCCAGCAGCGATACAGGGGAAGAGACCCAGTACTTC	CASSDTGEETQYF
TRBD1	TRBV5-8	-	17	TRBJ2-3	TGTGCCAGCCTGACAGGGGTCAAAATATTAAGCACAGATACGCAGTATTTT	CASLTGVKILSTDTQYF
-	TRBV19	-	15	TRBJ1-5	TGTGCCAGTACTAATATCAAGGGAGGCAATCAGCCCCAGCATTTT	CASTNIKGGNQPQHF
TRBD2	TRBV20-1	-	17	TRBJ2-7	TGCAGTGCTAGTGAGACTAGCGACCCCGTAATCATCTACGAGCAGTACTTC	CSASETSDPVIIYEQYF
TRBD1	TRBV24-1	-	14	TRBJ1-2	TGTGCCACCAGTGACCACGACAGGGGCTATGGCTACACCTTC	CATSDHDRGYGYTF
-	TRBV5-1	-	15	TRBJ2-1	TGCGCCAGCCGCGACCGGAGGACAGAATTCAATGAGCAGTTCTTC	CASRDRRTEFNEQFF
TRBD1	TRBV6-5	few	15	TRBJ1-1	TGTGCCAGCAGTAGGCAGACAGGGATGAACACTGAAGCTTTCTTT	CASSRQTGMNTEAFF
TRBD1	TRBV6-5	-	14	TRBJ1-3	TGTGCCAGCGGTTGGGACAGGGGCCTGAACACCATATATTTT	CASGWDRGLNTIYF